This TCR beta chain was profiled in a study of cytomegalovirus exposure and HLA in healthy donors. The PCR used 60 Vbeta and 13 Jbeta primers. The data were produced by immunoSEQ multiplex PCR, yet TCRdb's version contains in-frame clones alone and is incomplete. The profile shows 90,000 or so clones, over 65% of them singletons. Germline-derived CDR1 and CDR2 are LNHDA and SQIVND (reference sequence). With 3 bases removed from V and 6 bases from J, the gap between germline ends came to 14 bases. The CDR3 sequence is 14 residues long. The sample taken for sequencing was PBMCs. This chain links TRBV19 with TRBJ1-1; D uncertain. This sequence originates from a woman in her late teens or twenties in good health and CMV-seropositive. The CDR3 coding sequence is TGTGCCAGTAGTATGGGGAGGGTCAAACCTGAAGCTTTCTTT. As protein: CASSMGRVKPEAFF.